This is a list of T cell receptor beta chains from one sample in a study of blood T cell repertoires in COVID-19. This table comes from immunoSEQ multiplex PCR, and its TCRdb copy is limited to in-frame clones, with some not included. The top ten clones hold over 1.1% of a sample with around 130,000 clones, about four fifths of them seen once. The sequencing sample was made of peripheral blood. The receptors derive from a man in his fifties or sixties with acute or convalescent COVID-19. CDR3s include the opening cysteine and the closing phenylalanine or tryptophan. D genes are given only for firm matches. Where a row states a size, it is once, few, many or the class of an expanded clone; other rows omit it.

CASSLGQRNTEAFF	TGCGCCAGCAGCTTGGGCCAGCGAAACACTGAAGCTTTCTTT	-	TRBV5-1	TRBJ1-1	-
CAWSPNNYGYTF	TGTGCCTGGAGTCCTAATAACTATGGCTACACCTTC	-	TRBV30	TRBJ1-2	-
CASSLDGTINEQFF	TGCGCCAGCAGCTTGGATGGGACTATAAATGAGCAGTTCTTC	TRBD2	TRBV5-1	TRBJ2-1	once
CASTGLAGGEQFF	TGCGCCAGCACCGGACTAGCGGGAGGGGAGCAGTTCTTC	TRBD2	TRBV5-1	TRBJ2-1	-
CASSLLAINYEQYF	TGTGCCAGCAGCTTGCTAGCGATCAACTACGAGCAGTACTTC	-	TRBV11-2	TRBJ2-7	few
CATSDLTGEVADTQYF	TGTGCCACCAGTGATCTGACAGGGGAGGTTGCAGATACGCAGTATTTT	TRBD1	TRBV24-1	TRBJ2-3	-
CASRWYSSLHEQYF	TGTGCCAGCAGGTGGTACTCCTCACTCCACGAGCAGTACTTC	-	TRBV21-1	TRBJ2-7	few
CASSQGLDRTGETQYF	TGTGCCAGCAGCCAGGGGCTAGACAGGACCGGGGAGACCCAGTACTTC	-	TRBV3-1/TRBV3-2	TRBJ2-5	-
CASSLERGGGPYEQYF	TGTGCCAGCAGCTTAGAGAGAGGGGGCGGCCCCTACGAGCAGTACTTC	TRBD1	TRBV11-3	TRBJ2-7	few
CAISVDSSGYGYTF	TGTGCCATCAGCGTGGACAGCTCGGGCTATGGCTACACCTTC	-	TRBV10-3	TRBJ1-2	-
CASRREERELFF	TGTGCCAGCAGACGGGAGGAGCGGGAGCTGTTTTTT	TRBD2	TRBV7-8	TRBJ2-2	once
CASSNTRDYLYGYTF	TGTGCCAGCAGCAACACCCGGGACTACCTCTATGGCTACACCTTC	-	TRBV5-6	TRBJ1-2	-
CASGKAADYEQYF	TGTGCCAGCGGAAAAGCCGCGGACTACGAGCAGTACTTC	-	TRBV6-5	TRBJ2-7	few
CASSLAGQNYEQYF	TGTGCCAGCAGCTTAGCCGGACAAAACTACGAGCAGTACTTC	-	TRBV7-2	TRBJ2-7	-
CASSPRSITGTSGESSYNEQFF	TGTGCCAGCAGTCCCAGATCAATAACCGGGACTAGCGGGGAAAGCTCCTACAATGAGCAGTTCTTC	TRBD2	TRBV7-7	TRBJ2-1	-
CASSSGGGRSDTQYF	TGTGCCAGCAGTTCAGGCGGCGGGAGATCAGATACGCAGTATTTT	TRBD2	TRBV25-1	TRBJ2-3	-